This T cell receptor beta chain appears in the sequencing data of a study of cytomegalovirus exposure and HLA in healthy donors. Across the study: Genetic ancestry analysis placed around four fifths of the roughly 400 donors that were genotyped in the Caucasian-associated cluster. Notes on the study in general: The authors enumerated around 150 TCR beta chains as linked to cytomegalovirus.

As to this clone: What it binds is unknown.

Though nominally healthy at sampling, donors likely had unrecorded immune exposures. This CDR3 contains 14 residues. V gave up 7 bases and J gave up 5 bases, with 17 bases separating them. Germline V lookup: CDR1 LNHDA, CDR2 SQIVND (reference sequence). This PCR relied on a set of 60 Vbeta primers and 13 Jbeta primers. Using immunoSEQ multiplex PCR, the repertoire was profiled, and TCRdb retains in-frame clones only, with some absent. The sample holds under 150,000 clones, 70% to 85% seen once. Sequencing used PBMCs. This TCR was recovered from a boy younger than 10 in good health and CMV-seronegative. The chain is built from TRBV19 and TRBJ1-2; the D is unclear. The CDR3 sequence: CASTPGSQSYGYTF. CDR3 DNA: TGTGCCAGTACTCCGGGGTCCCAATCGTATGGCTACACCTTC.